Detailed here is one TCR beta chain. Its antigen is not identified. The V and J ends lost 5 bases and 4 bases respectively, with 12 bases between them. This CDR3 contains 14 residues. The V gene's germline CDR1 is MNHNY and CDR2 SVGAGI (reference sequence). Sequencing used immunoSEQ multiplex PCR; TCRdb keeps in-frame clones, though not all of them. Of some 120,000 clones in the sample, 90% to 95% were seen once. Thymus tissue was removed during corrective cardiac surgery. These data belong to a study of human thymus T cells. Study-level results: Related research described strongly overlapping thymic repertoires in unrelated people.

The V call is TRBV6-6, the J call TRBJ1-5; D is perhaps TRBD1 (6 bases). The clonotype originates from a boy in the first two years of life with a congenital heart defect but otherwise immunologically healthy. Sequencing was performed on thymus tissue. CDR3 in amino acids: CASSAPGANQPQHF. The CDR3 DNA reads TGTGCCAGCAGTGCACCAGGGGCAAATCAGCCCCAGCATTTT.